A selection of T cell receptor beta chains follows, all from one sample in a study of PD-1 blockade in classical Hodgkin lymphoma. Clones were sequenced by immunoSEQ multiplex PCR, and TCRdb holds only the in-frame ones, with some missing. This table holds some 100,000 clones, about 92% found once. The starting material was peripheral blood mononuclear cells (PBMCs), obtained before the fourth cycle of nivolumab. The receptor set was obtained from a human donor with classical Hodgkin lymphoma. The CDR3 runs from the conserved cysteine through the conserved F or W. Fields, in order: D gene, J gene, V gene, clone size, CDR3 protein, CDR3 DNA. A D gene is named only where the DNA matches it firmly. Clone size is not always given. Where it is, it says once, few, many or a class for expanded clones.

.	TRBJ1-3	TRBV7-9	few	CASSFVLQSIENTIYF	TGTGCCAGCAGCTTTGTCTTACAGAGCATCGAAAACACCATATATTTT
TRBD2	TRBJ2-1	TRBV10-2	.	CASRLAGVHNEQFF	TGCGCCAGCAGGCTAGCGGGAGTGCATAATGAGCAGTTCTTC
.	TRBJ2-6	TRBV9	.	CASSVGSVSGANVLTF	TGTGCCAGCAGCGTAGGGTCAGTTTCTGGGGCCAACGTCCTGACTTTC
.	TRBJ1-5	TRBV19	.	CASKHHGDQPQHF	TGTGCCAGTAAACACCACGGTGATCAGCCCCAGCATTTT
.	TRBJ2-7	TRBV27	.	CASRHGYEQYF	TGTGCCAGCAGGCACGGCTACGAGCAGTACTTC
TRBD1	TRBJ2-7	TRBV11-2	.	CASSLPRGRGISSYEQYF	TGTGCCAGCAGCTTACCCCGGGGCAGGGGGATTAGCTCCTACGAGCAGTACTTC
.	TRBJ2-7	TRBV28	.	CASSPLRYEQYF	TGTGCCAGCAGCCCTCTCCGCTACGAGCAGTACTTC
.	TRBJ2-5	TRBV27	.	CASSLPSQETQYF	TGTGCCAGCAGTTTACCGTCCCAAGAGACCCAGTACTTC
.	TRBJ1-1	TRBV6-1	few	CASSESEAFF	TGTGCCAGCAGTGAATCAGAAGCTTTCTTT
.	TRBJ2-7	TRBV29-1	.	CSVGRSYEQYF	TGCAGCGTTGGACGGTCCTACGAGCAGTACTTC
.	TRBJ2-1	TRBV5-5	.	CASSSGELTYNEQFF	TGTGCCAGCAGCTCAGGAGAGTTGACCTACAATGAGCAGTTCTTC
TRBD1	TRBJ2-2	TRBV29-1	.	CSVKRQGRTGELFF	TGCAGCGTCAAAAGACAGGGGAGAACCGGGGAGCTGTTTTTT
.	TRBJ1-5	TRBV7-9	.	CASSLDNQPQHF	TGTGCCAGCAGCTTAGACAATCAGCCCCAGCATTTT
.	TRBJ2-7	TRBV5-1	.	CASSLRDVVGYEQYF	TGCGCCAGCAGCTTGAGGGACGTCGTGGGGTACGAGCAGTACTTC
TRBD2	TRBJ2-5	TRBV28	.	CASSSGTSGRYETQYF	TGTGCCAGCAGTTCCGGGACTAGCGGGAGATATGAGACCCAGTACTTC
.	TRBJ2-1	TRBV19	.	CASSIVQGMGYNEQFF	TGTGCCAGTAGTATAGTTCAGGGTATGGGGTACAATGAGCAGTTCTTC
.	TRBJ1-2	TRBV27	.	CASSRGGGGYTF	TGTGCCAGCAGCCGCGGGGGAGGTGGCTACACCTTC
.	TRBJ1-1	TRBV5-1	once	CASTVQGPMNTEAFF	TGCGCCAGCACCGTACAGGGCCCGATGAACACTGAAGCTTTCTTT
.	TRBJ1-5	TRBV6-1	once	CASSGGADIGQPQHF	TGTGCCAGCAGTGGGGGAGCCGACATCGGGCAGCCCCAGCATTTT
.	TRBJ2-7	TRBV2	.	CASIWTVYEQYF	TGTGCCAGCATTTGGACAGTCTACGAGCAGTACTTC
.	TRBJ2-1	TRBV27	.	CASSTQPGPYNEQFF	TGTGCCAGCAGTACCCAACCAGGTCCTTACAATGAGCAGTTCTTC
TRBD1	TRBJ1-2	TRBV7-9	.	CASSLRQGEGYGYTF	TGTGCCAGCAGCTTGCGACAGGGGGAGGGCTATGGCTACACCTTC
.	TRBJ1-1	TRBV27	.	CATMDSSNTEAFF	TGTGCCACCATGGACAGCTCGAACACTGAAGCTTTCTTT
.	TRBJ1-4	TRBV28	.	CASRRGDEKLFF	TGTGCCAGCAGAAGGGGAGATGAAAAACTGTTTTTT
.	TRBJ1-1	TRBV4-1	.	CASSPGPTEAFF	TGCGCCAGCAGCCCTGGTCCCACTGAAGCTTTCTTT
TRBD1	TRBJ1-5	TRBV7-9	few	CASSPGQGAEQPQHF	TGTGCCAGCAGCCCAGGACAGGGGGCAGAACAGCCCCAGCATTTT
.	TRBJ1-5	TRBV27	.	CASRGGAQVNQPQHF	TGTGCCAGCAGGGGAGGGGCGCAAGTCAATCAGCCCCAGCATTTT
.	TRBJ1-5	TRBV27	.	CASWKAGEVGNQPQHF	TGTGCCAGCTGGAAGGCGGGGGAGGTTGGCAATCAGCCCCAGCATTTT
TRBD1	TRBJ1-1	TRBV28	.	CASRFPGQGFEAFF	TGTGCCAGCAGGTTCCCGGGACAGGGATTTGAAGCTTTCTTT
.	TRBJ2-1	TRBV11-3	.	CASSTGLYNEQFF	TGTGCCAGCAGCACCGGACTGTACAATGAGCAGTTCTTC
.	TRBJ2-5	TRBV10-2	.	CASSPPPGGTQYF	TGCGCCAGCAGTCCCCCCCCCGGAGGGACCCAGTACTTC
.	TRBJ1-4	TRBV28	.	CASTRGASSNEKLFF	TGTGCCAGCACGCGGGGGGCTAGTTCTAATGAAAAACTGTTTTTT
TRBD1	TRBJ1-4	TRBV11-2	few	CASSLDRVNEKLFF	TGTGCCAGCAGCTTGGACAGGGTGAATGAAAAACTGTTTTTT
.	TRBJ1-2	TRBV7-2	.	CASSFSREEYTF	TGTGCCAGCAGCTTTAGCAGGGAGGAGTACACCTTC
TRBD2	TRBJ2-1	TRBV9	.	CASSVAVGGRNEQFF	TGTGCCAGCAGCGTAGCGGTGGGAGGGAGAAATGAGCAGTTCTTC
.	TRBJ2-2	TRBV13	.	CASSMETTGELFF	TGTGCCAGCAGCATGGAGACCACCGGGGAGCTGTTTTTT
TRBD2	TRBJ2-1	TRBV27	.	CATQNRLAGRASRGEQFF	TGTGCCACCCAAAACCGACTAGCGGGTAGGGCCAGCCGGGGTGAGCAGTTCTTC
.	TRBJ2-7	TRBV27	.	CASSFSRNSYEQYF	TGTGCCAGCAGTTTTTCGCGGAACTCCTACGAGCAGTACTTC
.	TRBJ1-3	TRBV10-3	.	CAISEQQGRNTIYF	TGTGCCATCAGTGAACAACAGGGACGAAACACCATATATTTT
.	TRBJ2-2	TRBV5-1	.	CASSIDGHGELFF	TGCGCCAGCAGCATCGACGGACACGGGGAGCTGTTTTTT
.	TRBJ2-1	TRBV11-2	.	CASSDLSWALNEQFF	TGTGCCAGCAGTGACTTATCTTGGGCCCTCAATGAGCAGTTCTTC
.	TRBJ1-2	TRBV28	.	CASRTEYGYTF	TGTGCCAGCAGGACAGAATATGGCTACACCTTC
.	TRBJ2-7	TRBV29-1	.	CSQFETYEQYF	TGCAGCCAGTTCGAGACCTACGAGCAGTACTTC